The clone carrying this TCR beta chain was seen more than once but under ten times. What it binds is not known. The data derive from a study of CD8+ T cells in alopecia areata. Whole-study context: Treated patients received oral tofacitinib, 5 to 10 mg twice daily.

The germline V gene encodes CDR1 MNHNY and CDR2 SVGAGI (reference sequence). This CDR3 has 13 residues. V lost 5 bases and J 3 bases, leaving 11 bases between the germline ends. Treatment reported: oral pan-JAK inhibitor, 5-10 mg twice daily. Sequencing used cDNA as its template, made by extracting RNA and reverse transcribing it. Clones were read by immunoSEQ multiplex PCR, and TCRdb kept only the in-frame ones, dropping some. The sample holds around 200,000 clones, around 65% seen once. Points from the study as a whole: Uncertain still, given a single nonresponder, is whether baseline CD8+ expansion links to response. Normal scalp showed lower clonality than lesional scalp, especially alopecia totalis/universalis.

J is TRBJ2-7 and V is TRBV6-6; perhaps TRBD2 as D (5 bases). This material consisted of CD4+ T cells sorted from blood, taken at week 4, from a patient treated with tofacitinib. The source of this sequence is a human donor with alopecia areata. CDR3 protein: CASSTGKFYEQYF. The CDR3 region has the DNA TGTGCCAGCAGTACGGGAAAATTCTACGAGCAGTACTTC.